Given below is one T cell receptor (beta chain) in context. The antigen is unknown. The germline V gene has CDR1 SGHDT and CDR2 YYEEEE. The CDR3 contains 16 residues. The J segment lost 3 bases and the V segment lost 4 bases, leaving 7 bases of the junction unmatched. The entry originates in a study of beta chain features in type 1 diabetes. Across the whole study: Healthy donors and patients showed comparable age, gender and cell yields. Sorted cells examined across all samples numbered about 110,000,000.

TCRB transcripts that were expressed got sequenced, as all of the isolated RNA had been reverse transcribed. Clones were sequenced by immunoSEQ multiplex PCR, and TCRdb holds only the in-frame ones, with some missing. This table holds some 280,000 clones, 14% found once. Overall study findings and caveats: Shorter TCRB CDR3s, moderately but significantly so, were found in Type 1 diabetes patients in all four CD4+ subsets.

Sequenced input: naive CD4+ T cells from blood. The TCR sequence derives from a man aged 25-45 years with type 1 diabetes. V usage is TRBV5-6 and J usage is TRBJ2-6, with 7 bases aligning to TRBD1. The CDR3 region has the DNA TGTGCCAGCAGCCCTATTACAGGGGTTGGGGCCAACGTCCTGACTTTC. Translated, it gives CASSPITGVGANVLTF.